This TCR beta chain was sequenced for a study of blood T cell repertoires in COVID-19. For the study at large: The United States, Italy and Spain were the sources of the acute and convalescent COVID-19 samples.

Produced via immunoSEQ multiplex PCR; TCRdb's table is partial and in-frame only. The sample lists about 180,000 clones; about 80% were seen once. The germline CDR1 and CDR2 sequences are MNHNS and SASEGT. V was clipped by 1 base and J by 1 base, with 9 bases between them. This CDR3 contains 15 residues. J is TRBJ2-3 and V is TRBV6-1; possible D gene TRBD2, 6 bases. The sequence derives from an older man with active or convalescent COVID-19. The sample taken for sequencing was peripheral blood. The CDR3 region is CASSEGGEGTDTQYF. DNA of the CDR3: TGTGCCAGCAGTGAAGGAGGGGAGGGCACAGATACGCAGTATTTT.